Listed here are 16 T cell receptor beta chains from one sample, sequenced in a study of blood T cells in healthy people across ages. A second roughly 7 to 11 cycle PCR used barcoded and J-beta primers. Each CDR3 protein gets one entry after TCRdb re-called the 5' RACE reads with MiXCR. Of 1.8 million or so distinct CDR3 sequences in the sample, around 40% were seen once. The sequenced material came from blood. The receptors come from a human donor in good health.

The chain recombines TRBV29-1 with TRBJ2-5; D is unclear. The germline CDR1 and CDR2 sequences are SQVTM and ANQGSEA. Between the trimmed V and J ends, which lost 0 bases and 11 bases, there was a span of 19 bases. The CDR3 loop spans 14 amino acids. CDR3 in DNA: TGCAGCGTTGAAGATCGTCACAACGACAATGAGCAGTACTTC. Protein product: CSVEDRHNDNEQYF.

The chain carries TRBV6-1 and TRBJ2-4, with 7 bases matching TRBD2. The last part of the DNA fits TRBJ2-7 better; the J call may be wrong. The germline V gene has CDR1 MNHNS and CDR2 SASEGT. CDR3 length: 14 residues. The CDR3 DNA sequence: TGTGCCAGCAGCCCGAGACTAGCTGGGGACGAGCAGTACTTC. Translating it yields CASSPRLAGDEQYF.

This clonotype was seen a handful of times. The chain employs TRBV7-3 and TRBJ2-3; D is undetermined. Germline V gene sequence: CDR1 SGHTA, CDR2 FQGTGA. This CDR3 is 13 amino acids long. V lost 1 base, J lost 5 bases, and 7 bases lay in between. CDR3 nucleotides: TGTGCCAGCAGCTTAAACATGGAAGATACGCAGTATTTT. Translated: CASSLNMEDTQYF.

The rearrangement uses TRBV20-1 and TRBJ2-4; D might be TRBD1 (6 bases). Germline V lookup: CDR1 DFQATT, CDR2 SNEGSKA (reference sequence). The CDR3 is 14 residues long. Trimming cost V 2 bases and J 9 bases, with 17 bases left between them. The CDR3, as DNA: TGCAGTGCTAGATTTGGGGCCCAGGGGAGCATTCAGTACTTC. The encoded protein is CSARFGAQGSIQYF.

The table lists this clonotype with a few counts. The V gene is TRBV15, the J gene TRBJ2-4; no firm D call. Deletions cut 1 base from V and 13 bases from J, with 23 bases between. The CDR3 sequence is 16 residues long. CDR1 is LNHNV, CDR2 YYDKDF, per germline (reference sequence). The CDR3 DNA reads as TGTGCCACCAGCAGAGGGTTCTCGGTGACTTACAATGAGCAGTACTTC. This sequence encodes CATSRGFSVTYNEQYF.

The CDR3 DNA follows: TGTGCCAGCAGCACCTTAGCGGGGGAGTACTACGAGCAGTACTTC. As protein: CASSTLAGEYYEQYF. V usage is TRBV7-2 and J usage is TRBJ2-5; 9 bases agree with TRBD2. TRBJ2-7 explains the end of the DNA better; the J call may be wrong. The CDR3 consists of 15 residues. Germline loops: CDR1 SGHTA, CDR2 FQGNSA.

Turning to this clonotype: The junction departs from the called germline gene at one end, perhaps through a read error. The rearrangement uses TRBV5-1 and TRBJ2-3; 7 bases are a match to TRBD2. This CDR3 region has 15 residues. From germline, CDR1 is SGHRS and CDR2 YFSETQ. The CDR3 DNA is TGTGCCAGCAGCTTAGCTAGCGGCTACACAGATACGCAGTATTTT. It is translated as CASSLASGYTDTQYF.

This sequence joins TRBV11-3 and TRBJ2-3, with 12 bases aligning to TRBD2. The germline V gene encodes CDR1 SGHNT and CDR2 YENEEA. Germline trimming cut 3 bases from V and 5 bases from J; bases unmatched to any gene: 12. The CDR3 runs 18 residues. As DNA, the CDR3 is TGTGCCAGCAGCTTCAGGCTAGCGGGGGGGCCCGCTGGAGATACGCAGTATTTT. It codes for CASSFRLAGGPAGDTQYF.

As DNA, the CDR3 is TGTGCCATCAGAGAGCAGGGGGATCGGTATGGCTACACCTTC. Translation: CAIREQGDRYGYTF. This sequence joins TRBV10-3 and TRBJ1-2; 7 bases map to TRBD1. Germline V gene sequence: CDR1 ENHRY, CDR2 SYGVKD. The CDR3 extends over 14 amino acids. V trimming: 6 bases; J trimming: 5 bases; junction bases outside the gene matches: 9.

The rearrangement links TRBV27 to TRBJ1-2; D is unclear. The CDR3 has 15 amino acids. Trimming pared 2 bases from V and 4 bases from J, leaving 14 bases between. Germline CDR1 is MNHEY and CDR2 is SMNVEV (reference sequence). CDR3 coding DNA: TGTGCCAGCAGTTTAGGGCCGGCCCGGGCCTATGGCTACACCTTC. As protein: CASSLGPARAYGYTF.

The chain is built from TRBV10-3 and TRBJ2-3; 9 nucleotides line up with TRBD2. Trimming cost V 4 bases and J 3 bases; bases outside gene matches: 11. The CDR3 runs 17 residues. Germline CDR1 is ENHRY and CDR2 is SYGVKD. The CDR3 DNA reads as TGTGCCATCAGTGCGCGACTCCCTAGCGGGAAAACAGATACGCAGTATTTT. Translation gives CAISARLPSGKTDTQYF.

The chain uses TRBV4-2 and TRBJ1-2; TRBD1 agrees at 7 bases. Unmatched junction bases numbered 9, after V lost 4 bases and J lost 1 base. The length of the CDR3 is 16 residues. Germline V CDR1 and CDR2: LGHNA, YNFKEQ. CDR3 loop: CASSRERDSHNYGYTF. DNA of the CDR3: TGTGCCAGCAGCCGGGAGAGGGACAGCCATAACTATGGCTACACCTTC.

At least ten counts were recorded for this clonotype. CDR3 nucleotides: TGTGCCAGCAGCCAAGACCTAGGGATGAACACTGAAGCTTTCTTT. It is translated as CASSQDLGMNTEAFF. The rearrangement joins TRBV4-2 to TRBJ1-1; D remains unclear. CDR3 length equals 15 residues. V was cut by 0 bases and J by 0 bases, with 8 bases left in between. From germline, CDR1 is LGHNA and CDR2 YNFKEQ.

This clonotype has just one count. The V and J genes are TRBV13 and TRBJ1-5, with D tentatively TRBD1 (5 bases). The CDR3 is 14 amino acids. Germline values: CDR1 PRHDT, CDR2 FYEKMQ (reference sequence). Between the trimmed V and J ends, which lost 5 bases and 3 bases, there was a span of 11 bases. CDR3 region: CASSRRGVNQPQHF. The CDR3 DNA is TGTGCCAGCAGCCGGAGGGGCGTCAATCAGCCCCAGCATTTT.

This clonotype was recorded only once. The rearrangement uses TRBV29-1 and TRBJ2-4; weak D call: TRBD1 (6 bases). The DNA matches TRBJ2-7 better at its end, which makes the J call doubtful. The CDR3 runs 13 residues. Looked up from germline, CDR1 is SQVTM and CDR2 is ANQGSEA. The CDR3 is CSVARGGTYEQYF. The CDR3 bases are TGCAGCGTTGCTCGAGGGGGAACCTACGAGCAGTACTTC.

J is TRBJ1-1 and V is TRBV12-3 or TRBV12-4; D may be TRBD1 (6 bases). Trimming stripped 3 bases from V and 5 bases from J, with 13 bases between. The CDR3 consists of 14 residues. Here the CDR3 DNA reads TGTGCCAGCAGTTTGGACGGGGGGCGAACTGAAGCTTTCTTT. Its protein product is CASSLDGGRTEAFF.